This T cell receptor (beta chain) is from a study of Tregs in tolerant kidney transplant recipients. Study conclusions and caveats: Validation in larger populations is needed because few patients were studied. Biological reproducibility was not directly addressed, but technical replication error appeared minimal.

As for this clone: Its target is unknown.

Related graft donors supplied nonmyeloablative bone marrow transplants, and mixed chimerism was transient. Unstimulated Tregs (CD4+CD25+CD127-) and CD4+CD25- non-Tregs were sorted from PBMCs. TCRdb keeps only in-frame clones here, not all; method: immunoSEQ multiplex PCR. The table records 50,000 to 55,000 clones, about 89% of them present only once. The junction had 9 bases not matched to a gene; V was cut back by 2 bases and J by 0 bases. The length of the CDR3 is 17 residues. The germline gives CDR1 SEHNR, CDR2 FQNEAQ (reference sequence). The TCR was taken from a human patient who received a combined kidney and bone marrow transplant. The graft donor may have given rise to some T cells. The chain has TRBV7-9 and TRBJ1-2, with 7 bases lining up with TRBD1. The input for sequencing was CD8+ T cells from blood (PBMCs), taken 24 months after the transplant. The CDR3 DNA sequence: TGTGCCAGCAGCTTACCTAGGACAGGCCCCGCTAACTATGGCTACACCTTC. It codes for CASSLPRTGPANYGYTF.